These 16 T cell receptor beta chains came from one sample sequenced in a study of beta chain features in type 1 diabetes. The isolated RNA, all of it, was reverse transcribed, so expressed TCRB transcripts were what got sequenced. Profiled with immunoSEQ multiplex PCR; TCRdb holds only in-frame clones, not every one. The sample carries about 230,000 clones, around 9.6% recorded once. The sequencing sample was made of naive CD4+ T cells from blood. The receptors shown here come from a woman younger than 35 in good health.

V gene TRBV30 combines with J gene TRBJ1-3; 10 bases are a match to TRBD1. Germline values: CDR1 GTSNPN, CDR2 SVGIG (reference sequence). The V segment lost 3 bases and the J segment 3 bases; nucleotides outside the gene matches: 5. This CDR3 is 15 amino acids long. The CDR3 sequence is CAWRSDRGLGNTIYF. CDR3 bases: TGTGCCTGGAGAAGCGACAGGGGGCTTGGAAACACCATATATTTT.

The J gene is TRBJ1-1, the V gene TRBV15; D is possibly TRBD1 (5 bases). V gave up 0 bases and J gave up 5 bases, with 13 bases separating them. The CDR3 runs to 15 residues. Germline-derived CDR1 and CDR2 are LNHNV and YYDKDF (reference sequence). CDR3 amino acids: CATSRETGMMTEAFF. The CDR3 DNA reads as TGTGCCACCAGCAGAGAAACAGGAATGATGACTGAAGCTTTCTTT.

V usage is TRBV9 and J usage is TRBJ2-7; 10 bases are a match to TRBD1. CDR1 and CDR2 (germline): SGDLS, YYNGEE. J was trimmed by 6 bases and V by 3 bases; bases with no gene match: 6. The CDR3 length is 14 residues. CDR3 region: CASSARDRGSEQYF. CDR3 coding DNA: TGTGCCAGCAGCGCCCGGGACAGGGGATCCGAGCAGTACTTC.

The gene calls are TRBV28 and TRBJ2-7, with a tentative D call TRBD1 (6 bases). Deletions cut 10 bases from V and 3 bases from J, with 22 bases between. The CDR3 extends over 15 amino acids. The germline V gene encodes CDR1 MDHEN and CDR2 SYDVKM. In DNA, the CDR3 is TGTGCCACAGATACCCCACGACGGACAGACTACGAGCAGTACTTC. It specifies CATDTPRRTDYEQYF.

The chain joins TRBV2 to TRBJ2-1; 7 positions agree with TRBD2. The CDR3 is 13 amino acids. Trimming at V came to 4 bases and at J to 12 bases, leaving 9 bases not matched to a gene. Germline V gives CDR1 SNHLY, CDR2 FYNNEI. Written as DNA, the CDR3 is TGTGCCAGCAGTGCGTATTTTGGCGGGAGGCAGTTCTTC. Its protein is CASSAYFGGRQFF.

The gene calls are TRBV6-5 and TRBJ2-2, with D unclear. V was pared by 2 bases and J by 1 base, with 5 bases between. CDR3 size: 14 residues. Germline assignment: CDR1 MNHEY and CDR2 SVGAGI. The CDR3 sequence is CASSYGRNTGELFF. CDR3 bases: TGTGCCAGCAGTTACGGCCGGAACACCGGGGAGCTGTTTTTT.

The genes are TRBV9 and TRBJ2-2; TRBD1 matches 8 bases. This CDR3 contains 16 residues. Losses at the gene ends were 2 bases for V and 4 bases for J; bases not matched to a gene: 7. Germline CDR1 is SGDLS and CDR2 is YYNGEE. The CDR3 DNA is TGTGCCAGCAGCGTCACTGACAGGGGAGGCACCGGGGAGCTGTTTTTT. This translates into CASSVTDRGGTGELFF.

This clone showed up many times. The same CDR3 arises from other DNA sequences in this sample as well. This chain joins TRBV20-1 and TRBJ2-2; D perhaps matches TRBD2 (5 bases). The V gene lost 5 bases and the J gene lost 5 bases, with 6 bases spanning the gap. This CDR3 contains 11 residues. Germline V gene sequence: CDR1 DFQATT, CDR2 SNEGSKA (reference sequence). This CDR3 reads CSARRTGELFF. In nucleotides, the CDR3 is TGCAGTGCTCGGAGGACCGGGGAGCTGTTTTTT.

This clone was observed a few times. The chain is built from TRBV5-1 and TRBJ1-1; D remains unclear. The CDR3 is 14 residues long. The germline gives CDR1 SGHRS, CDR2 YFSETQ. Trimming cost V 4 bases and J 3 bases, with 13 bases left between them. In nucleotides, the CDR3 is TGCGCCAGCAGCCCCTCGAGGTTGGACACTGAAGCTTTCTTT. Protein sequence: CASSPSRLDTEAFF.

In its sample, this clone was seen a few times. The chain combines TRBV21-1 with TRBJ2-4; the table names TRBD2, a call not compared with the DNA. TRBV21-1 is a pseudogene locus. This CDR3 is 15 amino acids long. For the CDR3, the DNA is TGTGCCAGCAGCAAACCCAGCGGGCGTGGGAACATTCAGTACTTC. Translating it yields CASSKPSGRGNIQYF.

The gene calls are TRBV6-5 and TRBJ2-7; the D gene is possibly TRBD1 (5 bases). Germline CDR1 is MNHEY and CDR2 is SVGAGI. Trimming pared 0 bases from V and 6 bases from J, leaving 15 bases between. The CDR3 is 15 residues long. CDR3 in amino acids: CASSYSGQGTGEQYF. The DNA of the CDR3 is TGTGCCAGCAGTTACTCAGGCCAGGGAACTGGCGAGCAGTACTTC.

This clone occurred a few times. V and J are TRBV15 and TRBJ2-1, with 8 bases that match TRBD1. The CDR3 has 20 amino acids. Germline-derived CDR1 and CDR2 are LNHNV and YYDKDF (reference sequence). After removal of 0 bases from V and 0 bases from J, the junction contained 13 bases not matched to a gene. The CDR3 region is CATSRDPPGGEGSSYNEQFF. DNA of the CDR3: TGTGCCACCAGCAGAGATCCCCCAGGGGGCGAGGGGAGCTCCTACAATGAGCAGTTCTTC.

The chain recombines TRBV19 with TRBJ1-5; no clear D gene. V lost 1 base to trimming and J lost 6 bases, with 13 bases between them. There are 15 residues in the CDR3. Germline CDR1 LNHDA, CDR2 SQIVND (reference sequence). This chain's CDR3 is CASSIGAGLGQPQHF. The CDR3 DNA follows: TGTGCCAGTAGTATAGGGGCAGGTTTAGGTCAGCCCCAGCATTTT.

This clone was found a few times. V is TRBV2 and J is TRBJ1-6; 10 nucleotides match TRBD1. CDR3 length equals 17 residues. Germline lookup yields CDR1 SNHLY and CDR2 FYNNEI. V gave up 4 bases and J gave up 8 bases; unmatched junction bases: 11. CDR3 DNA sequence: TGTGCCAGCAGTGGAGTGAGACAGGGGGCAGGGTATTCACCCCTCCACTTT. This codes for CASSGVRQGAGYSPLHF. Supplemented by reference TRBV2 and TRBJ1-6, the full variable domain reads EPEVTQTPSHQVTQMGQEVILRCVPISNHLYFYWYRQILGQKVEFLVSFYNNEISEKSEIFDDQFSVERPDGSNFTLKIRSTKLEDSAMYFCASSGVRQGAGYSPLHFGNGTRLTVT.

CDR3 region: CASSLTPAGGLYEQYF. In DNA form, the CDR3 reads TGTGCCAGCAGCTTAACCCCAGCGGGGGGGCTCTACGAGCAGTACTTC. The rearrangement uses TRBV7-3 and TRBJ2-7; 10 positions match TRBD2. Germline trimming cut 0 bases from V and 3 bases from J; bases unmatched to any gene: 5. This CDR3 is built from 16 residues. The germline CDR1 and CDR2 sequences are SGHTA and FQGTGA.

V gene TRBV25-1 combines with J gene TRBJ1-2, with D uncertain. Germline V gene sequence: CDR1 MGHDK, CDR2 SYGVNS. This CDR3 is built from 13 residues. The V and J ends lost 1 base and 4 bases respectively, with 7 bases between them. The CDR3 DNA follows: TGTGCCAGCAGTGAATTAGGCGGCTATGGCTACACCTTC. This codes for CASSELGGYGYTF.